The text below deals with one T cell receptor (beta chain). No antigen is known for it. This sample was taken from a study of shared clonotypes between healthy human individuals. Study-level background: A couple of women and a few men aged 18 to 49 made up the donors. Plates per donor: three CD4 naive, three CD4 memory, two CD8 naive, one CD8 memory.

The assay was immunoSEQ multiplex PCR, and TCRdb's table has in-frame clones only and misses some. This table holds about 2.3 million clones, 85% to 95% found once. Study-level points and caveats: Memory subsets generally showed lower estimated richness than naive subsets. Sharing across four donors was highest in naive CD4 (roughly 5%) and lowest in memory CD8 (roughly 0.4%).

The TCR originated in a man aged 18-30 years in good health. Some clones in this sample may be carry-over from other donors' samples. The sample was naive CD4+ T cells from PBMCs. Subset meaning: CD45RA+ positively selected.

The DNA of the CDR3 is TGTGCCAGTAGGAGTCAAAATCAGCCCCAGCATTTT. Its protein product is CASRSQNQPQHF. The V gene is TRBV19, the J gene TRBJ1-5, with no clear D. CDR1 is LNHDA, CDR2 SQIVND, per germline (reference sequence). Trimming took off 6 bases at V and 4 bases at J, with 7 bases between the two ends. This CDR3 contains 12 residues.